This T cell receptor beta chain was sequenced in a study of tumor-infiltrating lymphocytes in primary liver carcinoma. Study context: Productive TCRbeta read yields ran from roughly 3.9 to 6.8 million per sample and were similar between tissues. Findings and limits, study-wide: A significantly higher top-250-clone fraction was found in tumors than in blood (p = 0.039).

About this clonotype itself: Its matching antigen is unknown.

TCR beta cDNA was reverse-transcribed from 450 to 500 ng of total RNA. The reaction used a constant-region primer and ProtoScript II reverse transcriptase. Three-round nested multiplex PCR performed with slightly modified ARM-PCR produced the TCR beta libraries. TCRdb processed the multiplex PCR reads anew with MiXCR; each CDR3 protein has one entry. Here the sample spans approximately 120,000 distinct CDR3 sequences, roughly three fifths being singletons. Unsorted bulk tissue of roughly 20-34 mg yielded co-extracted RNA and DNA. These patients lived with chronic HBV infection and had never been treated. This clonotype originated in a woman aged 55 to 70 with primary liver carcinoma and hepatitis B virus infection. Specimen: liver tumor tissue from sampling region 3. The subset was: tumor region T3, left-lateral pole.

As DNA, the CDR3 is TGTGCCAGCGGATTAGAAGGGCACAAAGGGACCATATATTTT. Translated, it gives CASGLEGHKGTIYF. The rearrangement uses TRBV7-8 and TRBJ1-3, with D uncertain. Trimming pared 8 bases from V and 10 bases from J, leaving 21 bases between. The CDR3 totals 14 residues. Germline loops: CDR1 SGHVS, CDR2 FQNEAQ.